This T cell receptor (beta chain) came from a study of shared clonotypes between healthy human individuals. Study-level background: There were three CD4 naive, three CD4 memory, two CD8 naive and one CD8 memory plates per donor. Study-wide results and caveats: Estimated clonotype richness was generally higher in naive than memory subsets.

As concerns this clone: Its antigen remains unknown.

CDR3 length equals 14 residues. V was shortened by 6 bases and J by 5 bases, with 16 bases between the two germline ends. CDR1 and CDR2 from the germline V gene are SNHLY and FYNNEI. Each subset's genomic DNA was shared equally among a number of immunoSEQ plates. Method: immunoSEQ multiplex PCR; TCRdb's copy keeps in-frame clones and lacks some. This table has hundreds of thousands of clones, less than 75% appearing once. This receptor was taken from a man younger than 45 in good health. The chain employs TRBV2 and TRBJ1-2; tentatively, D is TRBD1 (5 bases). The source material was memory CD4+ T cells sorted from blood. Subset of the sample: CD45RA-negative fraction. CDR3 nucleotide sequence: TGTGCCAGCAGCATCGATGGGGCAGCTTATGGCTACACCTTC. Its protein product is CASSIDGAAYGYTF.